The 19 T cell receptor beta chains below were found in one sample sequenced in a study of T-cell memory formation after mild COVID-19. TCRdb fed the 5' RACE reads into MiXCR, producing one record per CDR3 protein. The repertoire holds 350,000 to 500,000 distinct CDR3 sequences, with about 25% as singletons. Sequenced input: PBMCs or a T cell subset sorted from them (not recorded which). The receptors come from an adult woman who had mild COVID-19 (a few samples of this study predate the infection). Cell type and time point are not known.

The J gene is TRBJ2-1, the V gene TRBV20-1; D is unclear. Germline CDR1 DFQATT, CDR2 SNEGSKA (reference sequence). The length of the CDR3 is 11 residues. Trimming shortened V by 2 bases and J by 7 bases, and 6 bases separated the two germline ends. The CDR3 DNA is TGCAGTGCTAGAACACTTAATGAGCAGTTCTTC. Translating it yields CSARTLNEQFF.

The CDR3 region has the DNA TGTGCTAGTGGTTGGGACTCACGAGCTTTCTTT. Protein: CASGWDSRAFF. V and J are TRBV12-5 and TRBJ1-1, with D maybe TRBD1 (5 bases). V was cut by 4 bases and J by 10 bases, with 10 bases left in between. Germline V gene sequence: CDR1 LGHNT, CDR2 FRNRAP. The CDR3 length is 11 residues.

DNA for the CDR3: TGTGCCAGCAGCGTGGACAGAATGAACACTGAAGCTTTCTTT. Protein: CASSVDRMNTEAFF. The chain couples TRBV12-3 or TRBV12-4 to TRBJ1-1, with D perhaps matching TRBD1 (6 bases). V lost 6 bases to trimming and J lost 0 bases, with 11 bases between them. The CDR3 runs to 14 residues.

This clonotype appeared a few times. The chain links TRBV7-9 to TRBJ1-2, with 8 positions matching TRBD1. Trimming took 1 base from V and 4 from J; bases not matched to a gene: 11. The CDR3 is made up of 17 amino acids. The germline CDR1 and CDR2 sequences are SEHNR and FQNEAQ (reference sequence). The CDR3 here is CASSLDMGTGIPYGYTF. The DNA of the CDR3 is TGTGCCAGCAGCTTAGATATGGGGACAGGAATCCCCTATGGCTACACCTTC.

CDR3 in amino acids: CASSLGARAGVGYEQYF. DNA for the CDR3: TGTGCCAGCAGCTTAGGCGCCCGGGCGGGAGTAGGCTACGAGCAGTACTTC. The chain employs TRBV7-9 and TRBJ2-7, with 7 bases aligning to TRBD2. The CDR3 has 17 amino acids. The V gene's germline CDR1 is SEHNR and CDR2 FQNEAQ (reference sequence). The J segment lost 3 bases and the V segment lost 1 base, leaving 12 bases of the junction unmatched.

The sample holds a few counts of this clonotype. The rearrangement uses TRBV29-1 and TRBJ2-5, with D perhaps assigned TRBD1 or TRBD2 (5 bases each). The CDR3 totals 14 residues. Germline CDR1 is SQVTM and CDR2 is ANQGSEA. V was cut by 0 bases and J by 3 bases, with 11 bases left in between. CDR3: CSVEDGTAKETQYF. In DNA, the CDR3 is TGCAGCGTTGAAGATGGGACGGCTAAAGAGACCCAGTACTTC.

The rearrangement joins TRBV4-3 to TRBJ2-1; 8 nucleotides agree with TRBD1. This CDR3 is 15 amino acids long. V was pared by 5 bases and J by 4 bases, with 7 bases of the junction left unmatched. In germline, CDR1 is LGHNA, CDR2 YSLEER. The CDR3 nucleotides read TGCGCCAGCAGCACCGGGACAGGAGTATACAATGAGCAGTTCTTC. It is translated as CASSTGTGVYNEQFF.

The chain combines TRBV2 with TRBJ2-7; D not certain. CDR1 is SNHLY and CDR2 is FYNNEI in the germline V gene. This CDR3 is built from 13 residues. The V end lost 7 bases, the J end lost 4 bases, and 14 bases lay between the germline ends. The CDR3 is CASIPLGVYEQYF. Written as DNA, the CDR3 is TGTGCCAGCATTCCACTTGGGGTTTACGAGCAGTACTTC.

The chain uses TRBV24-1 and TRBJ2-3; 10 bases match TRBD1. Germline assignment: CDR1 KGHDR and CDR2 SFDVKD. The CDR3 runs 15 residues. Trimming removed 3 bases from V and 4 bases from J; junction bases left unmatched: 3. The CDR3 DNA sequence: TGTGCCACCAGTGATCCGGGACAGGGGCCAGATACGCAGTATTTT. Protein: CATSDPGQGPDTQYF.

This clonotype showed up many times. This sequence joins TRBV7-9 and TRBJ2-5; 12 bases are a match to TRBD2. Germline CDR1 is SEHNR and CDR2 is FQNEAQ (reference sequence). The CDR3 is 16 amino acids. Germline trimming cut 5 bases from V and 5 bases from J; bases unmatched to any gene: 9. CDR3 sequence (DNA): TGTGCCAGCAGCCTGGGACTAGCGGGTGTCACGGAGACCCAGTACTTC. It is translated as CASSLGLAGVTETQYF.

This chain uses TRBV28 with TRBJ2-3, with D perhaps TRBD1 (6 bases). CDR3 size: 14 residues. Trimming removed 6 bases from V and 5 bases from J, with 15 bases in between. Germline lookup yields CDR1 MDHEN and CDR2 SYDVKM. The CDR3 reads CASSETGWVDTQYF. CDR3 in DNA: TGTGCCAGCAGCGAGACAGGCTGGGTAGATACGCAGTATTTT.

The genes are TRBV6-5 and TRBJ2-7; D remains unclear. V was shortened by 4 bases and J by 4 bases, with 17 bases between the two germline ends. CDR3 size: 15 residues. Germline lookup yields CDR1 MNHEY and CDR2 SVGAGI. CDR3 sequence: CASSSTSRSNYEQYF. CDR3 in DNA: TGTGCCAGCAGTTCGACCAGCCGGAGTAATTACGAGCAGTACTTC.

The rearrangement uses TRBV7-2 and TRBJ2-2, with D perhaps TRBD2 (6 bases). Germline CDR1 reads SGHTA; CDR2 reads FQGNSA. The ends were cut back, 5 bases at V and 6 bases at J, with 13 bases in the middle. The CDR3 is 14 residues long. In DNA, the CDR3 is TGTGCCAGCAGCACTCCAACGGGGGCCGGGGAGCTGTTTTTT. Encoded protein: CASSTPTGAGELFF.

The chain is built from TRBV2 and TRBJ2-7; no clear D gene. CDR1 SNHLY and CDR2 FYNNEI come from the germline V gene. V dropped 4 bases and J dropped 1 base, with 11 bases sitting between them. The CDR3 consists of 14 residues. CDR3 coding DNA: TGTGCCAGCAGTGGACTCCCCATTTCCTACGAGCAGTACTTC. This translates into CASSGLPISYEQYF. Based on the CDR3 plus reference TRBV2 and TRBJ2-7, the full variable domain is EPEVTQTPSHQVTQMGQEVILRCVPISNHLYFYWYRQILGQKVEFLVSFYNNEISEKSEIFDDQFSVERPDGSNFTLKIRSTKLEDSAMYFCASSGLPISYEQYFGPGTRLTVT.

The chain joins TRBV7-9 to TRBJ1-2; 7 bases align to TRBD1. V lost 0 bases to trimming and J lost 6 bases; unmatched junction nucleotides: 1. The CDR3 covers 13 residues. The germline CDR1 and CDR2 sequences are SEHNR and FQNEAQ (reference sequence). DNA of the CDR3: TGTGCCAGCAGCTTAGCAGGGGGCGATGGCTACACCTTC. Translating gives CASSLAGGDGYTF.

This clonotype was seen a few times. The DNA for the CDR3 is TGTGCCAGCAGCTTAGTCGCGGGGTCGAGGACCGGGGAGCTGTTTTTT. This gives the protein CASSLVAGSRTGELFF. The genes are TRBV7-3 and TRBJ2-2; perhaps TRBD2 as D (6 bases). CDR3 length: 16 amino acids. Germline CDR1 is SGHTA and CDR2 is FQGTGA. With 2 bases removed from V and 5 bases from J, the gap between germline ends came to 15 bases.

V usage is TRBV5-1 and J usage is TRBJ1-2, with D unclear. This CDR3 has 15 amino acids. Trimming took off 0 bases at V and 8 bases at J, with 17 bases between the two ends. Looked up from germline, CDR1 is SGHRS and CDR2 is YFSETQ. The chain's CDR3 is CASSLGADSPRGYTF. CDR3 nucleotides: TGCGCCAGCAGCTTGGGGGCAGACTCTCCTCGAGGCTACACCTTC.

This clonotype occurred a few times. This chain links TRBV6-5 with TRBJ2-7; D might be TRBD2 (7 bases). Germline loops: CDR1 MNHEY, CDR2 SVGAGI. CDR3 length: 12 residues. V was cut by 10 bases and J by 3 bases, with 13 bases left in between. CDR3: CATQGGHYEQYF. The CDR3 nucleotides read TGTGCCACACAGGGAGGGCACTACGAGCAGTACTTC.

This clonotype has only a few counts. The V gene is TRBV20-1, the J gene TRBJ2-3, with TRBD2 matching over 7 bases. The V and J ends lost 1 base and 1 base, in that order; junction bases with no gene match: 5. From germline, CDR1 is DFQATT and CDR2 SNEGSKA (reference sequence). CDR3 length: 15 amino acids. The CDR3 region has the DNA TGCAGTGCTAGAGGGCTCGCGGGGGGCACAGATACGCAGTATTTT. Protein: CSARGLAGGTDTQYF.